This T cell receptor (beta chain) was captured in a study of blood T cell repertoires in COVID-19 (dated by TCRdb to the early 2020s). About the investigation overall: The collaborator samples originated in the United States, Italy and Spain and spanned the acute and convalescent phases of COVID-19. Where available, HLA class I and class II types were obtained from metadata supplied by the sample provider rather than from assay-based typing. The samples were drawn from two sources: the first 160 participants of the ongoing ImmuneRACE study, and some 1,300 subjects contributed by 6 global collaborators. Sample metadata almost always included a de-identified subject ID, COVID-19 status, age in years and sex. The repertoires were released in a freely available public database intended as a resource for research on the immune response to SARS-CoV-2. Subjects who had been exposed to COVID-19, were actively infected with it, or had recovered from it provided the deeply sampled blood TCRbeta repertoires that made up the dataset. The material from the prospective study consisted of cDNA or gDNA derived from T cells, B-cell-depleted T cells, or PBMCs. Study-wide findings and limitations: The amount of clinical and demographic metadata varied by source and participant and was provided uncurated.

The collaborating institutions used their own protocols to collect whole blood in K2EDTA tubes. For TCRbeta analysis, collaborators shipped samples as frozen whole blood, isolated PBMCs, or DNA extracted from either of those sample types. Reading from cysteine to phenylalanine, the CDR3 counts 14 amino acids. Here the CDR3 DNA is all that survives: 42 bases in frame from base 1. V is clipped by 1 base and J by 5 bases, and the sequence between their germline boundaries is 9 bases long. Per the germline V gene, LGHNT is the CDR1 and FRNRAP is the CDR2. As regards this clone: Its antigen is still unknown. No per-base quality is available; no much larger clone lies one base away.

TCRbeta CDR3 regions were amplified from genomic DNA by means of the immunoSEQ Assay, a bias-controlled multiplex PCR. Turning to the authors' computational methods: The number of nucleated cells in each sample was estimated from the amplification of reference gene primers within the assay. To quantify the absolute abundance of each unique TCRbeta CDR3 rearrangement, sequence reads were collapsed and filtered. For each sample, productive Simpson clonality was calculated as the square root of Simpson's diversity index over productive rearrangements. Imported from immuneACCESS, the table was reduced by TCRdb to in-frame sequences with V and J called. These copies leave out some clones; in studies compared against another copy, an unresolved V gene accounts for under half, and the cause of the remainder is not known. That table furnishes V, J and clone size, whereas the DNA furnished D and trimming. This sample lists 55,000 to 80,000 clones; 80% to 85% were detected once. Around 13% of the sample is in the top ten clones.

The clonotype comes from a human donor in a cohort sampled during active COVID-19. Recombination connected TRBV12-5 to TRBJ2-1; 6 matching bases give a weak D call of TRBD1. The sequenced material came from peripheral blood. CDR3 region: CASGLGGLDNEQFF. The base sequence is TGTGCTAGTGGTTTGGGGGGGCTTGACAATGAGCAGTTCTTC.